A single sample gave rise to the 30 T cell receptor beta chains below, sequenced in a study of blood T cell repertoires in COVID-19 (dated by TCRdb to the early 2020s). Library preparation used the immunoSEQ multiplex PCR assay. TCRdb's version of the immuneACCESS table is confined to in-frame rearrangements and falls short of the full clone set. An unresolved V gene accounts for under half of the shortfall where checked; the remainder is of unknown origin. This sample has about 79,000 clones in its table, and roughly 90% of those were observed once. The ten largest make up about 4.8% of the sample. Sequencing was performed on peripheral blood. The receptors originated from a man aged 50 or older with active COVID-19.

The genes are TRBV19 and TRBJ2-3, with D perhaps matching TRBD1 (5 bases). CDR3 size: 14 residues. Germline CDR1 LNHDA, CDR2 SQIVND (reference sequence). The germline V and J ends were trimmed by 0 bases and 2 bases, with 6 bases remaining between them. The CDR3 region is CASSIDRDTDTQYF. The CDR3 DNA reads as TGTGCCAGTAGTATAGACAGGGACACAGATACGCAGTATTTT.

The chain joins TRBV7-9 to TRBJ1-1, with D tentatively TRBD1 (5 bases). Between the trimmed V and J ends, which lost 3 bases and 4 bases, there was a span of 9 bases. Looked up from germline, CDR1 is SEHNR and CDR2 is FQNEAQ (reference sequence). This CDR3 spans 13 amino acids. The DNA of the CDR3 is TGTGCCAGCAGCTTCGGGGGGGGCACTGAAGCTTTCTTT. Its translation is CASSFGGGTEAFF.

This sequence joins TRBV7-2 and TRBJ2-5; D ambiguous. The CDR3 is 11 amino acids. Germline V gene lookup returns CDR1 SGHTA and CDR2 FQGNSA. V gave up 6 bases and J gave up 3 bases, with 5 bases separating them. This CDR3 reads CASRLEETQYF. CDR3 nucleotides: TGTGCCAGCAGACTTGAAGAGACCCAGTACTTC.

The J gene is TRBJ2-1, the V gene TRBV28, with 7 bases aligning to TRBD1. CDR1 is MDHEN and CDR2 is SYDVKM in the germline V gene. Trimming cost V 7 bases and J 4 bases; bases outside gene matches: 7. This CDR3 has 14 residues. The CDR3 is CASNDGDRYNEQFF. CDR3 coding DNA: TGTGCCAGCAATGACGGGGACAGATACAATGAGCAGTTCTTC.

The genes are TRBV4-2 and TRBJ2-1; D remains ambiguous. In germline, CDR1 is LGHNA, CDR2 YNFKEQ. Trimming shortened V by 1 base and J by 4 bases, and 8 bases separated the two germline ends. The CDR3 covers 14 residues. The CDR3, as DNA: TGTGCCAGCAGCCAAGGAGGCGGTTACAATGAGCAGTTCTTC. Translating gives CASSQGGGYNEQFF.

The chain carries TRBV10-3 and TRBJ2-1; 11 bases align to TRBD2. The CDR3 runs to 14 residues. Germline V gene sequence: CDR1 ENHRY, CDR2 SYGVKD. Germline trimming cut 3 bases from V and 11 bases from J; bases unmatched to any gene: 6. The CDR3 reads CAISDSLAGEQQFF. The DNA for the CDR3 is TGTGCCATCAGTGACTCACTAGCGGGGGAACAGCAGTTCTTC.

CDR3 amino acids: CASKETGMNTEAFF. CDR3 DNA: TGTGCCAGCAAGGAAACGGGTATGAACACTGAAGCTTTCTTT. The genes are TRBV7-9 and TRBJ1-1; the D is unclear. Germline assignment: CDR1 SEHNR and CDR2 FQNEAQ (reference sequence). The CDR3 spans 14 residues. With 7 bases removed from V and 0 bases from J, the gap between germline ends came to 12 bases.

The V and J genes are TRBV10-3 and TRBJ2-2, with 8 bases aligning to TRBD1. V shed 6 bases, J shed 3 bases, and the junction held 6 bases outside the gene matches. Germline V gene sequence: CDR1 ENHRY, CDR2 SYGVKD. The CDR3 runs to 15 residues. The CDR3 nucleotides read TGTGCCATCAGGGAGACAGGGGCGGACACCGGGGAGCTGTTTTTT. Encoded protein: CAIRETGADTGELFF.

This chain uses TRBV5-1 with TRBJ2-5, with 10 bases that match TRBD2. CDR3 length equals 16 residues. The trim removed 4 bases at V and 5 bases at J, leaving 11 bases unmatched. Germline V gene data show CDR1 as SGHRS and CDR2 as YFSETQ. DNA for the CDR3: TGCGCCAGCAGCCTAAACGGACTAGCGGTTACGGAGACCCAGTACTTC. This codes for CASSLNGLAVTETQYF.

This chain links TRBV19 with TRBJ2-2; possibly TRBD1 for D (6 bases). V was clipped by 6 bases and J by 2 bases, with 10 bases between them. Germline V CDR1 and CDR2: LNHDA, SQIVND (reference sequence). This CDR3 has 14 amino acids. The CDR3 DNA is TGTGCCAGTAGGGCAGGGGTAAACACCGGGGAGCTGTTTTTT. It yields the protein CASRAGVNTGELFF.

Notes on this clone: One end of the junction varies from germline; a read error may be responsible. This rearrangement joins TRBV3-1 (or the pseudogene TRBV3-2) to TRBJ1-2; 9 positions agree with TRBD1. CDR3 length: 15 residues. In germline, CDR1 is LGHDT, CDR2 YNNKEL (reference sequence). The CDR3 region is CASSQPPGQGAGPSF. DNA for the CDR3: TGTGCCAGCAGCCAACCTCCGGGACAGGGAGCGGGTCCCTCCTTC.

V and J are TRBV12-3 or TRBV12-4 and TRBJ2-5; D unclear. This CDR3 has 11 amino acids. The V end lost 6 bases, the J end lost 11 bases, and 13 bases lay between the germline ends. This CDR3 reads CASRQTYQQYF. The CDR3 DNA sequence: TGTGCCAGCAGGCAGACTTACCAGCAGTACTTC.

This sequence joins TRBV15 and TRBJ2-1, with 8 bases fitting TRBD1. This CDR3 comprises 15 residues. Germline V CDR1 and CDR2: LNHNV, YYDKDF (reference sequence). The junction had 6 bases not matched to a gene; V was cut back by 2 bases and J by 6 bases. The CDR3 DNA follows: TGTGCCACCAGCAGACGGACAGGGCAATTCAATGAGCAGTTCTTC. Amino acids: CATSRRTGQFNEQFF.

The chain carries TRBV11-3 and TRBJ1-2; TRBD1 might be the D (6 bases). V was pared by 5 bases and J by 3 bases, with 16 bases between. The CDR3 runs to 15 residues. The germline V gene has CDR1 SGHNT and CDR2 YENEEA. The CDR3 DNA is TGTGCCAGCAGCCCCGGCCAGGGGTACGACTATGGCTACACCTTC. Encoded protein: CASSPGQGYDYGYTF.

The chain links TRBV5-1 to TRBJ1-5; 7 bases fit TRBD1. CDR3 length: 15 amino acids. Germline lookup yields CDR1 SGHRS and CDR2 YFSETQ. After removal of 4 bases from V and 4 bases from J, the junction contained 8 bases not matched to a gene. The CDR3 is CASSTTGVGNQPQHF. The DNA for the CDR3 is TGCGCCAGCAGCACAACAGGGGTCGGGAATCAGCCCCAGCATTTT.

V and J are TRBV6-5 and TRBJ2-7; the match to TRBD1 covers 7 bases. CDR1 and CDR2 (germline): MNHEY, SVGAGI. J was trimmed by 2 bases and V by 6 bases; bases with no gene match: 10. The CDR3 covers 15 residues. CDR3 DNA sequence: TGTGCCAGCAGAACTCAACAGGGGTTGGCCTACGAGCAGTACTTC. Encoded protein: CASRTQQGLAYEQYF.

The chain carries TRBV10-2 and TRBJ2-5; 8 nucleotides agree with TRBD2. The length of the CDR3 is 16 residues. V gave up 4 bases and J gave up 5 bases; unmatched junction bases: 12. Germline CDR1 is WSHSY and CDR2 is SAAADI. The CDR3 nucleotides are TGCGCCAGCAGTGTTCTGATTAGCGGGATGACGGAGACCCAGTACTTC. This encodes CASSVLISGMTETQYF.

Here the CDR3 reads CASSPLNANYGYTF. The CDR3 nucleotides read TGTGCCAGCAGCCCACTCAACGCTAACTATGGCTACACCTTC. V is TRBV5-6 and J is TRBJ1-2; D call uncertain. The ends were cut back, 4 bases at V and 0 bases at J, with 10 bases in the middle. Germline V gives CDR1 SGHDT, CDR2 YYEEEE. This CDR3 has 14 residues.

The CDR3 bases are TGTGCCAGCAGTCCTAGCGGGAGCTACCGCTACGAGCAGTACTTC. This encodes CASSPSGSYRYEQYF. The chain employs TRBV28 and TRBJ2-7, with 10 bases aligning to TRBD2. The CDR3 has 15 residues. Germline CDR1 reads MDHEN; CDR2 reads SYDVKM. The junction had 7 bases not matched to a gene; V was cut back by 5 bases and J by 3 bases.

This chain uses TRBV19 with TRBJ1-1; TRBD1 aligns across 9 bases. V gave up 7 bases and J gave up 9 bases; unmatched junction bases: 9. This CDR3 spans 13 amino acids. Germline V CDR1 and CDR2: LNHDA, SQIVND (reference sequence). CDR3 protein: CASNPRDREKAFF. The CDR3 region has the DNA TGTGCCAGTAATCCCCGGGACAGGGAGAAAGCTTTCTTT.

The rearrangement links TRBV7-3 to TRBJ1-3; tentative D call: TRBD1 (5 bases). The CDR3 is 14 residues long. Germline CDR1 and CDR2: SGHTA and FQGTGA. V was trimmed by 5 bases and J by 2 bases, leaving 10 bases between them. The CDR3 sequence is CASSPGGTGNTIYF. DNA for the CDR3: TGTGCCAGCAGCCCCGGGGGGACTGGAAACACCATATATTTT.

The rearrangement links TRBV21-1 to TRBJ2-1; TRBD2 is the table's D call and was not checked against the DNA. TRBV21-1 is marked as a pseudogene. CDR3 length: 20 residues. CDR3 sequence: CASSKVAPFLPGGSRFEQFF. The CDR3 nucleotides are TGTGCCAGCAGCAAAGTGGCTCCTTTTCTCCCGGGGGGGTCCCGGTTTGAGCAGTTCTTC.

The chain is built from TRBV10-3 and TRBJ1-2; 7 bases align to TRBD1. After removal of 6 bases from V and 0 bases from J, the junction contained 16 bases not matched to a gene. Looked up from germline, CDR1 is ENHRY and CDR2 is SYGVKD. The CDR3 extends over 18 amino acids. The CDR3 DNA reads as TGTGCCATCAGCCCATCGGCGGGAAGGGGGCAGTCTAACTATGGCTACACCTTC. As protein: CAISPSAGRGQSNYGYTF.

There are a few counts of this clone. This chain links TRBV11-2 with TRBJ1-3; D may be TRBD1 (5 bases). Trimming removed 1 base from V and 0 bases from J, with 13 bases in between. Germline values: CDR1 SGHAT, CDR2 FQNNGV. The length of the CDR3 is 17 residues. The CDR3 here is CASSLVTGGSSGNTIYF. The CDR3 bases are TGTGCCAGCAGCTTAGTAACAGGCGGGAGCTCTGGAAACACCATATATTTT.

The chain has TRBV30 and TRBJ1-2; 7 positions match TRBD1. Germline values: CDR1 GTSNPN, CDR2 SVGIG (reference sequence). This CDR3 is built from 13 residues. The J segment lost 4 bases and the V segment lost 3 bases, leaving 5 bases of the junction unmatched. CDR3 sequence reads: CAWRGTGAYGYTF. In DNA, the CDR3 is TGTGCCTGGAGAGGAACAGGGGCCTATGGCTACACCTTC.

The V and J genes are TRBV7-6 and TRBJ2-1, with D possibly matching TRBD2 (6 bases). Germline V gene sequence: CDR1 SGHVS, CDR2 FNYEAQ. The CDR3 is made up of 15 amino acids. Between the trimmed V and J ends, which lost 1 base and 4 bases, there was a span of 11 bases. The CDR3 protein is CASSLEAGPYNEQFF. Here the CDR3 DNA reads TGTGCCAGCAGCTTAGAGGCGGGGCCTTACAATGAGCAGTTCTTC.

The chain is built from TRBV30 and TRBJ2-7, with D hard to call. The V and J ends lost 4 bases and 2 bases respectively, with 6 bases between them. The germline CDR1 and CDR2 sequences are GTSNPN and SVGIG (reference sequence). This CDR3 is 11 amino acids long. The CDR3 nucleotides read TGTGCCTGGACCAGCGCCTACGAGCAGTACTTC. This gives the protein CAWTSAYEQYF.

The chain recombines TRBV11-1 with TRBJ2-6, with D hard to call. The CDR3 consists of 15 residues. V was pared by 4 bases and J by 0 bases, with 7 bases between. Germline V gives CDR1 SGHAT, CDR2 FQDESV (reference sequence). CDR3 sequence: CASSSRASGANVLTF. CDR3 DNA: TGTGCCAGCAGCTCTCGCGCCTCTGGGGCCAACGTCCTGACTTTC.

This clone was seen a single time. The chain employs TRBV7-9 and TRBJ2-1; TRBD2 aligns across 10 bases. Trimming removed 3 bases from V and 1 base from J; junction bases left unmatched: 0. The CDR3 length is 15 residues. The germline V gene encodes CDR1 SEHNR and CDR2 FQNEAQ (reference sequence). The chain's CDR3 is CASSFSGRSYNEQFF. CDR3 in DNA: TGTGCCAGCAGCTTTAGCGGGAGGTCCTACAATGAGCAGTTCTTC.

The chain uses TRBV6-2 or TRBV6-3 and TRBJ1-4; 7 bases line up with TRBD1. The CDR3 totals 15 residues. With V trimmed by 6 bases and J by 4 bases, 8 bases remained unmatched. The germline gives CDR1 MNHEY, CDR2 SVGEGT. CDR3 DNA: TGTGCCAGCAGCCCGGGGACAGCATTTAATGAAAAACTGTTTTTT. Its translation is CASSPGTAFNEKLFF.